A single count supports the clone carrying this T cell receptor beta chain. The sample originates from a study of blood T cell repertoires in COVID-19. Overall study context: Samples came from the United States, Italy and Spain, spanning acute and convalescent COVID-19. In each case, the material was cDNA or gDNA derived from T cells, B-cell-depleted T cells, or PBMCs.

The CDR3 has 17 residues. V lost 4 bases, J lost 5 bases, and 12 bases stayed unmatched. Germline CDR1 is MNHEY and CDR2 is SMNVEV (reference sequence). In the authors' methods: Estimates of nucleated cell counts were drawn from the amplification of reference gene primers. Clones were read by immunoSEQ multiplex PCR, and TCRdb kept only the in-frame ones, dropping some. That table supplies the V and J calls and clone size; D and trimming were determined from the DNA. Among over 200,000 clones listed, over 80% were seen once. Sequences were obtained from peripheral blood. The clonotype comes from a middle-aged man with acute or convalescent COVID-19. The chain links TRBV27 to TRBJ2-5, with 11 bases matching TRBD2. The CDR3 protein is CASSSRSSGRFGETQYF. The CDR3 coding sequence is TGTGCCAGCAGTTCCCGCTCTAGCGGGAGGTTCGGGGAGACCCAGTACTTC.